These T cell receptor beta chains were read from a single sample in a study of shared clonotypes between healthy human individuals. Generated by immunoSEQ multiplex PCR, the TCRdb table keeps only in-frame clones and is missing some. The sample contains about 380,000 clones, about 96% of which appear only once. Sequencing input: memory CD8+ T cells sorted from blood. These receptors originate from a man aged 25-45 years in good health. The CDR3 runs from the conserved cysteine through the conserved F or W. Each record gives: clone size, V gene, J gene, D gene, CDR3 protein, CDR3 DNA. D genes are given only for firm matches. Clone size is stated in some rows and not others, as once, few, many or a class when expanded.

-,TRBV10-1,TRBJ2-5,-,CASSEDDWETQYF,TGCGCCAGCAGTGAGGACGACTGGGAGACCCAGTACTTC
-,TRBV13,TRBJ2-1,TRBD2,CASRGSGLYNEQFF,TGTGCCAGCAGGGGTAGCGGGCTTTACAATGAGCAGTTCTTC
few,TRBV25-1,TRBJ1-2,TRBD1,CASSELTPGGAEYGYTF,TGTGCCAGCAGTGAATTAACCCCAGGGGGCGCCGAGTATGGCTACACCTTC
-,TRBV7-9,TRBJ1-2,-,CASSLAQAGGSGGYTF,TGTGCCAGCAGCTTAGCGCAGGCAGGAGGGTCAGGTGGCTACACCTTC
-,TRBV19,TRBJ1-5,-,CASSNQPQHF,TGTGCCAGTAGTAATCAGCCCCAGCATTTT
-,TRBV27,TRBJ2-7,TRBD2,CASRSGTSGSSYEQYF,TGTGCCAGCAGGTCCGGGACTAGCGGGAGCTCCTACGAGCAGTACTTC
-,TRBV27,TRBJ2-7,TRBD1,CASSFLRQGAYEQYF,TGTGCCAGCAGTTTTCTGAGACAGGGGGCTTACGAGCAGTACTTC
-,TRBV6-5,TRBJ2-1,-,CASSYFQRSEQFF,TGTGCCAGCAGTTACTTTCAGCGTAGTGAGCAGTTCTTC
-,TRBV7-2,TRBJ1-2,-,CASSPKQGRDGYTF,TGTGCCAGCAGCCCAAAACAGGGAAGGGATGGCTACACCTTC
once,TRBV7-8,TRBJ2-7,TRBD2,CASSLLAGGPYGEQYF,TGTGCCAGCAGCTTATTAGCGGGAGGGCCTTACGGCGAGCAGTACTTC
-,TRBV7-9,TRBJ2-1,TRBD2,CASRPTSGLYNEQFF,TGTGCCAGCAGACCGACTAGCGGCCTATACAATGAGCAGTTCTTC
-,TRBV5-1,TRBJ2-2,-,CASSFTTGMDTGELFF,TGCGCCAGCAGCTTTACCACAGGGATGGACACCGGGGAGCTGTTTTTT
-,TRBV5-1,TRBJ2-2,-,CASSFSGVPTGELFF,TGCGCCAGCAGCTTTTCGGGGGTGCCCACCGGGGAGCTGTTTTTT
-,TRBV7-8,TRBJ2-3,-,CASSLWRLDKGRDTQYF,TGTGCCAGCAGCTTATGGAGACTAGACAAAGGTAGAGATACGCAGTATTTT
-,TRBV19,TRBJ1-5,-,CASSMVAGQPQHF,TGTGCCAGTAGTATGGTTGCAGGGCAGCCCCAGCATTTT
-,TRBV6-6,TRBJ2-5,-,CASSYTETQYF,TGTGCCAGCAGTTACACAGAGACCCAGTACTTC
-,TRBV5-1,TRBJ1-3,-,CASSRASSTVSGNTIYF,TGCGCCAGCAGCCGGGCCTCTTCGACGGTCTCTGGAAACACCATATATTTT
-,TRBV30,TRBJ2-7,-,CAWSVFGGQLF,TGTGCCTGGAGTGTATTTGGCGGTCAGCTATTC
-,TRBV6-5,TRBJ2-7,-,CASRSDRTPYEQYF,TGTGCCAGCAGGTCTGACAGGACCCCCTACGAGCAGTACTTC
-,TRBV9,TRBJ2-3,-,CASSVEGSRPDTQYF,TGTGCCAGCAGCGTAGAGGGGAGCAGGCCCGATACGCAGTATTTT
once,TRBV7-9,TRBJ1-1,-,CASSLWGQTEAFF,TGTGCCAGCAGCTTATGGGGGCAGACTGAAGCTTTCTTT